This TCR beta chain was found in a study of T cells in Graves' hyperthyroidism and ophthalmopathy (dated by TCRdb to the late 2010s). For context, the study as a whole: Peripheral blood samples were taken at initial diagnosis, before any treatment was given. A discovery cohort of roughly 100 patients, about 44 with Graves' ophthalmopathy and approximately 60 with stable Graves' hyperthyroidism, was used to find distinguishing TCR V-J signatures. Prospective prediction of ophthalmopathy was tested in an independent validation cohort consisting of 18 hyperthyroidism patients and some 17 patients who later progressed to ophthalmopathy. For training and testing, the approximately 97 patients in the discovery cohort were randomly divided in a 7:3 ratio. In addition, the study compared T-cell repertoires in thyroid tissue and in blood from roughly 6 Graves' hyperthyroidism patients. After sampling, hyperthyroidism patients received methimazole starting at 30 mg daily, and ophthalmopathy patients received high-dose intravenous methylprednisolone. TCR Vbeta CDR3 sequencing of some 140 peripheral blood samples (approximately 44 ophthalmopathy, some 75 hyperthyroidism and about 17 progressor patients) is reported in the paper. Study-wide conclusions, independent of this receptor: During validation, the model predicted progression to ophthalmopathy a median of around 7 months ahead of onset, with around 65% sensitivity and roughly 75% specificity. No statistical method was used to set the sample size in advance, and investigators knew the group allocation. A model built on a 13 V-J signature distinguished ophthalmopathy from stable hyperthyroidism, reaching 85% to 90% sensitivity and around 81% specificity in cross-validation and 80%/75% in testing. Blood samples also contained most of the expanded thyroid clonotypes (frequency above 0.001), which suggests that blood repertoires may reflect thyroid immune responses.

In its sample, this clonotype was seen many times. Its antigen is unknown. Base-call qualities are not available, and no considerably larger clone is one nucleotide away. Reading from cysteine to phenylalanine, the CDR3 counts 12 amino acids. CDR3 DNA only is kept here, 36 bases in frame from base 1. The V and J ends are trimmed by 3 bases and 4 bases, leaving 6 bases between them. In the ophthalmopathy patients, disease was moderately to severely active, with a Clinical Activity Score of 3 or more, a NOSPECS grade of 4 or more, and a duration of less than 3 months. The study excluded patients with uncontrolled infections, other autoimmune diseases, pregnancy or lactation. Diagnoses were established on the basis of clinical symptoms, serum thyroxine and TRAb, thyroid ultrasound, and orbital computed tomography. Ficoll-Paque density gradient centrifugation was used to isolate PBMCs from 8 to 10 ml of fresh peripheral blood. Trizol reagent was used to extract total RNA, and RNA quality was then checked on an Agilent 2100 Bioanalyzer.

TCR beta CDR3 regions were amplified from RNA transcripts. For the first round of RT-PCR on the TCR CDR3, the HTBI primer set was used together with the Qiagen OneStep RT-PCR kit. The libraries were constructed in a second round of multiplex PCR and then size-selected and purified. Sequencing of the libraries was done on an Illumina HiSeq2000 using paired-end 100 bp reads. The study's processing was this. Raw data were processed with SOAPnuke, discarding reads with adapters, uncalled bases, mean Phred below 15, or no exact constant-primer or identifier match. High-quality paired reads were merged with COPE v1.2.5, and unique nucleotide sequences were defined as clonotypes. MiTCR v1.1 was used to align the clonotypes against IMGT TRBV, TRBD and TRBJ reference segments. The analysis included only V-J combinations with a frequency above 0.0001, which together covered 99.2% of the repertoires. The TCS score was defined as F50 (clonal expansion) divided by E x V (chaos), with BLOSUM62-based TCRdist calculated between CDR3 peptides within each V-J. Welch's t-statistics and random forest reduced fewer than 550 V-J features to 10 to 15, which were used in a naive Bayes classifier (R e1071). The raw public reads went through TCRdb reprocessing: fastp at Q25, MiXCR clone calling, in-frame beta chains kept. When rows share a CDR3 protein, they turn into one entry using the most common DNA and genes. These V and J calls derive from TCRdb rather than the authors' analysis. Across this sample there are around 490,000 distinct CDR3 sequences, with 20% seen only once. The ten largest account for around 50% of the sample.

The specimen sequenced was blood. The sequence came from a man aged 35 to 55 with Graves' ophthalmopathy. Recombination joined TRBV12-3 or TRBV12-4 with TRBJ1-1, with no confident D gene call. The CDR3 region reads CASSFLGTEAFF. DNA sequence: TGTGCCAGCAGTTTTCTGGGCACTGAAGCTTTCTTT.